This T cell receptor (beta chain) was captured in a study of cytomegalovirus exposure and HLA in healthy donors. The study, taken as a whole, reports: The presence/absence work took it that sequencing depth was about the same across donors.

On this clone itself: The antigen remains unidentified.

The study ran its PCR with 60 Vbeta and 13 Jbeta primers. The table came from immunoSEQ multiplex PCR; TCRdb's copy has only in-frame clones and leaves some out. The table lists around 150,000 clones, about 80% of them singletons, with 5.1% in the top ten. V was cut by 1 base and J by 3 bases, with 18 bases left in between. The CDR3 is 17 residues long. Germline V CDR1 and CDR2: SGHDN, FVKESK. The chain joins TRBV14 to TRBJ1-1, with D possibly being TRBD1 (5 bases). Sequencing was done on a sample of PBMCs. The sequence came from a male donor in good health and CMV-seronegative. CDR3 coding DNA: TGTGCCAGCAGCCAAGTTGGGGCATTCGGTAGGGACACTGAAGCTTTCTTT. Its translation is CASSQVGAFGRDTEAFF.